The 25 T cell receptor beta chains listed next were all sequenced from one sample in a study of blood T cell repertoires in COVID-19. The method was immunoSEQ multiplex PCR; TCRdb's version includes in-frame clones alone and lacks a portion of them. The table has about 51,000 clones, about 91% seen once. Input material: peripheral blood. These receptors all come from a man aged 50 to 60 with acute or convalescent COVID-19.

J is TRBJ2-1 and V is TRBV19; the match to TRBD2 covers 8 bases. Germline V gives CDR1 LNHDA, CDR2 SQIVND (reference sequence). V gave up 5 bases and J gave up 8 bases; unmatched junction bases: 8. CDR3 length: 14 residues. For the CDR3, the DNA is TGTGCCAGTAGTTCGGGGGGGCCGGTCGATGAGCAGTTCTTC. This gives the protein CASSSGGPVDEQFF.

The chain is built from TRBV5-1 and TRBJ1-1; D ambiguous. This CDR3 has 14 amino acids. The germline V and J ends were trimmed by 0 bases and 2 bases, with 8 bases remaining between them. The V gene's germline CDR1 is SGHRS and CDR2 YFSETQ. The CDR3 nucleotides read TGCGCCAGCAGCTTGGACAGCATTAACACTGAAGCTTTCTTT. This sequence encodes CASSLDSINTEAFF.

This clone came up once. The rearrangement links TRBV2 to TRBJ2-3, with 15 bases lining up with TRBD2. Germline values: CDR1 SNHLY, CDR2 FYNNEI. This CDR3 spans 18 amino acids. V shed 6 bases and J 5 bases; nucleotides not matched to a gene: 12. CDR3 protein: CASSPGRTSGGARDTQYF. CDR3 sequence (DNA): TGTGCCAGCAGCCCCGGAAGGACTAGCGGGGGGGCCAGAGATACGCAGTATTTT.

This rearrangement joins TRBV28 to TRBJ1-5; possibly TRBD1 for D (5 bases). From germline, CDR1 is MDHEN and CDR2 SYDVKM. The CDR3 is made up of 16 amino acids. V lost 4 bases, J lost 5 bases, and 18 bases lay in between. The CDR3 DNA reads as TGTGCCAGCAGTTCCTCGGGGGGAGTAAGGGATCAGCCCCAGCATTTT. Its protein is CASSSSGGVRDQPQHF.

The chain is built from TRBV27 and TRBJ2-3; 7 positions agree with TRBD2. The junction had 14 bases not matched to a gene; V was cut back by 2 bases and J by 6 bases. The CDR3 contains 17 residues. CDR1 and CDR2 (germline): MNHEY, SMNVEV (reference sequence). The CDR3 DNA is TGTGCCAGCAGTTTAGACCCTCCGGGACTACCACAGGATACGCAGTATTTT. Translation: CASSLDPPGLPQDTQYF.

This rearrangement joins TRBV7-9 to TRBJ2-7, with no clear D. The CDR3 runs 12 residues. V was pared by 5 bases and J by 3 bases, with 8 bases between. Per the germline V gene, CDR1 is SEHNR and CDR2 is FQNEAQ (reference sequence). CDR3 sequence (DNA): TGTGCCAGCAGCAGCGACCTCTACGAGCAGTACTTC. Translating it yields CASSSDLYEQYF. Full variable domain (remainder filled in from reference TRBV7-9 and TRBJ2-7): DTGVSQNPRHKITKRGQNVTFRCDPISEHNRLYWYRQTLGQGPEFLTYFQNEAQLEKSRLLSDRFSAERPKGSFSTLEIQRTEQGDSAMYLCASSSDLYEQYFGPGTRLTVT.

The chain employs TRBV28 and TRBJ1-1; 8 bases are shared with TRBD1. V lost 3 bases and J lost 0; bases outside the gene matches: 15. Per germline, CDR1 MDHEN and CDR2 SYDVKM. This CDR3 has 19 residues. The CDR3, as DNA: TGTGCCAGCAGTTTCGGTTGGGTGGTGAGACAGGGGATGAACACTGAAGCTTTCTTT. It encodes CASSFGWVVRQGMNTEAFF.

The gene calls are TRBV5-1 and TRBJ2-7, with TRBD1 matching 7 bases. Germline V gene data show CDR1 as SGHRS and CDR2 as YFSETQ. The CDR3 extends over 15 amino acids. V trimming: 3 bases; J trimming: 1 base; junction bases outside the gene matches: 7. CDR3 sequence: CASSSHETGSYEQYF. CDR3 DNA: TGCGCCAGCAGCTCCCATGAGACAGGGTCCTACGAGCAGTACTTC. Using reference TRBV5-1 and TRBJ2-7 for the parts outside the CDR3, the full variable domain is KAGVTQTPRYLIKTRGQQVTLSCSPISGHRSVSWYQQTPGQGLQFLFEYFSETQRNKGNFPGRFSGRQFSNSRSEMNVSTLELGDSALYLCASSSHETGSYEQYFGPGTRLTVT.

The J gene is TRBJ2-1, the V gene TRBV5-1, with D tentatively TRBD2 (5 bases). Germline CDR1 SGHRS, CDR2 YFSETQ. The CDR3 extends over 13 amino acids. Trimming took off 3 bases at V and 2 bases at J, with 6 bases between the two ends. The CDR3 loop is CASSSGTYNEQFF. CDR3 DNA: TGCGCCAGCAGCTCCGGGACCTACAATGAGCAGTTCTTC.

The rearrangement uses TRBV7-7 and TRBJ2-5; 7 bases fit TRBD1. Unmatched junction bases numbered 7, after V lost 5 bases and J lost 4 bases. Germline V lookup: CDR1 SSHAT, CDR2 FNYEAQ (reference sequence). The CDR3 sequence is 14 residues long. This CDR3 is CASSLTGVGETQYF. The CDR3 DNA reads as TGTGCCAGCAGCCTCACAGGGGTAGGAGAGACCCAGTACTTC.

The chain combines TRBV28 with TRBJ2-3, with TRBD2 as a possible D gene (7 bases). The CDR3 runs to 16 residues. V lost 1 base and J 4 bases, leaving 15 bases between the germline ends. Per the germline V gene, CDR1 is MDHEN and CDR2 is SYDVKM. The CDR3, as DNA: TGTGCCAGCAGTTTATTGGGGGGGGCGAGGTCAGATACGCAGTATTTT. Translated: CASSLLGGARSDTQYF.

The CDR3 DNA sequence: TGTGCCAGCAGTATGGACAGGGGCAGGAATCAGCCCCAGCATTTT. Translated, it gives CASSMDRGRNQPQHF. The chain links TRBV27 to TRBJ1-5, with 9 nucleotides matching TRBD1. The CDR3 extends over 15 amino acids. J was trimmed by 4 bases and V by 5 bases; bases with no gene match: 6. The germline V gene has CDR1 MNHEY and CDR2 SMNVEV (reference sequence).

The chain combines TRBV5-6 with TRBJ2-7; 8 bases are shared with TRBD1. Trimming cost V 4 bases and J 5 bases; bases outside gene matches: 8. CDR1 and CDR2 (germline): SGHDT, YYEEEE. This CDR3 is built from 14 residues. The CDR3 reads CASSADRVPDEQYF. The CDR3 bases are TGTGCCAGCAGCGCGGACAGGGTCCCGGACGAGCAGTACTTC.

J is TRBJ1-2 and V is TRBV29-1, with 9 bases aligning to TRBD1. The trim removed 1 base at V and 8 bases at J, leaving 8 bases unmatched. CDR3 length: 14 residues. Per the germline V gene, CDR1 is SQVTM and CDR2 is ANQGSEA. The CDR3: CSVEGGQGFQGYTF. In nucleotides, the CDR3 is TGCAGCGTTGAAGGGGGACAGGGTTTCCAAGGCTACACCTTC. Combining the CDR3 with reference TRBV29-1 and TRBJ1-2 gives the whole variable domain SAVISQKPSRDICQRGTSLTIQCQVDSQVTMMFWYRQQPGQSLTLIATANQGSEATYESGFVIDKFPISRPNLTFSTLTVSNMSPEDSSIYLCSVEGGQGFQGYTFGSGTRLTVV.

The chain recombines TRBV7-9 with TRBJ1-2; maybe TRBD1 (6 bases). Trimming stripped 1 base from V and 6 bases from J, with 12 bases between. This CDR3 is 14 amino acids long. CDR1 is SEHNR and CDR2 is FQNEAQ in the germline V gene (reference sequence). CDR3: CASSLEVRGHGYTF. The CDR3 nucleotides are TGTGCCAGCAGCTTAGAGGTCAGGGGACATGGCTACACCTTC. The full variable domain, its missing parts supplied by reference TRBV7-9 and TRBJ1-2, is DTGVSQNPRHKITKRGQNVTFRCDPISEHNRLYWYRQTLGQGPEFLTYFQNEAQLEKSRLLSDRFSAERPKGSFSTLEIQRTEQGDSAMYLCASSLEVRGHGYTFGSGTRLTVV.

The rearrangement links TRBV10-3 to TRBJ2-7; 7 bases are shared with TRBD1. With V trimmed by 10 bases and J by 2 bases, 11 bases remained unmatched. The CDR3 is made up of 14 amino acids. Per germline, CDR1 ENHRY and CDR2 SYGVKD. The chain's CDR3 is CATGTGTAAYEQYF. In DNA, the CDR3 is TGTGCCACTGGAACCGGGACAGCAGCCTACGAGCAGTACTTC.

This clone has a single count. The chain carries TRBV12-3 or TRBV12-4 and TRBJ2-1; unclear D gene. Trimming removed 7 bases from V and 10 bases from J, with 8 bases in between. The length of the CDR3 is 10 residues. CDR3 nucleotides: TGTGCCAGCACCCGAGGAGAGCAGTTCTTC. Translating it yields CASTRGEQFF.

The CDR3 spells CASSPQGLETQYF. CDR3 bases: TGTGCCAGCAGCCCGCAGGGTTTAGAGACCCAGTACTTC. The chain carries TRBV7-6 and TRBJ2-5, with a weak D call TRBD1 (5 bases). The CDR3 totals 13 residues. Germline V lookup: CDR1 SGHVS, CDR2 FNYEAQ. Trimming pared 5 bases from V and 4 bases from J, leaving 11 bases between.

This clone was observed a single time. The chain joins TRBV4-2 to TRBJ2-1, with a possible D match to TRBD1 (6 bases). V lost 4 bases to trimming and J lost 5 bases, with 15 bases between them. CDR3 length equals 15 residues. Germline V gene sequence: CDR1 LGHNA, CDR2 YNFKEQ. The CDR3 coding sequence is TGTGCCAGCAGCCCCCAACCTGGGGGCGACAATGAGCAGTTCTTC. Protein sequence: CASSPQPGGDNEQFF.

In DNA, the CDR3 is TGTGCCAGCTACCCCTGGACAGGATCGATTGGGTCCGGGGGGGAGCTGTTTTTT. Residues: CASYPWTGSIGSGGELFF. The V gene is TRBV28, the J gene TRBJ2-2; 7 positions match TRBD1. Germline values: CDR1 MDHEN, CDR2 SYDVKM. Losses at the gene ends were 8 bases for V and 8 bases for J; bases not matched to a gene: 23. The CDR3 consists of 18 residues.

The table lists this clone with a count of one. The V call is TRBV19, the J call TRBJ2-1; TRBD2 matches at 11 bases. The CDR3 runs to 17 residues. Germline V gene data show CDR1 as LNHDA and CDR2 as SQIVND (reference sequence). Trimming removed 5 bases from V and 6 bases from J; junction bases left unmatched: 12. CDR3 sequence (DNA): TGTGCCAGTAGTGCGGCTAGCGGGGGGCAAATGGGCAATGAGCAGTTCTTC. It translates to CASSAASGGQMGNEQFF.

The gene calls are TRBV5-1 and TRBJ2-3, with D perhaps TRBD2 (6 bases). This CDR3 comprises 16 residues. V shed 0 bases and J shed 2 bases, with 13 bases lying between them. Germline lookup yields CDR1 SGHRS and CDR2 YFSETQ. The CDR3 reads CASSLGWGVFTDTQYF. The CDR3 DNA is TGCGCCAGCAGCTTGGGATGGGGGGTTTTCACAGATACGCAGTATTTT.

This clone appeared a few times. The chain's CDR3 is CAWSSIPNYGYTF. The CDR3 DNA follows: TGTGCCTGGAGCAGTATCCCTAACTATGGCTACACCTTC. This chain links TRBV30 with TRBJ1-2; D gene ambiguous. CDR1 and CDR2 from the germline V gene are GTSNPN and SVGIG (reference sequence). Trimming cost V 3 bases and J 0 bases, with 8 bases left between them. This CDR3 comprises 13 residues.

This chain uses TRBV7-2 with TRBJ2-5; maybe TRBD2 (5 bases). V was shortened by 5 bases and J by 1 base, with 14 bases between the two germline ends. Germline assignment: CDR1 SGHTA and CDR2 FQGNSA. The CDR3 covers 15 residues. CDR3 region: CASSRVRVPQETQYF. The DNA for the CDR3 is TGTGCCAGCAGCCGGGTGAGGGTCCCCCAAGAGACCCAGTACTTC.

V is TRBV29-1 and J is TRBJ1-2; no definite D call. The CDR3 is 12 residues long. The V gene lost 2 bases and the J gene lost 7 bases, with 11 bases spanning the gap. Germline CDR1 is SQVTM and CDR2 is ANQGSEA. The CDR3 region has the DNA TGCAGCGTTGAATTTGGCGGGAGTGGCTACACCTTC. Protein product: CSVEFGGSGYTF.